Following are 6 T cell receptor beta chains from one sample sequenced in a study of T cell responses to AZD1222 COVID-19 vaccine. Data came from immunoSEQ multiplex PCR; TCRdb stores just in-frame clones and leaves some out. The data contain about 170,000 clones, more than 80% of them singletons. Sequencing used peripheral blood, obtained on day 0 of AZD1222 vaccination. These receptors all stem from an adult in good health.

The V gene is TRBV5-1, the J gene TRBJ2-1; 10 bases map to TRBD2. V lost 4 bases to trimming and J lost 2 bases; unmatched junction nucleotides: 3. The CDR3 is 15 amino acids. Looked up from germline, CDR1 is SGHRS and CDR2 is YFSETQ. This chain's CDR3 is CASSSGGETYNEQFF. For the CDR3, the DNA is TGCGCCAGCAGCAGCGGGGGGGAAACCTACAATGAGCAGTTCTTC.

This chain uses TRBV5-1 with TRBJ1-6; unclear D gene. CDR1 and CDR2 from the germline V gene are SGHRS and YFSETQ. This CDR3 has 15 residues. Trimming shortened V by 0 bases and J by 14 bases, and 18 bases separated the two germline ends. CDR3 protein: CASSLGVGVLAALHF. CDR3 nucleotide sequence: TGCGCCAGCAGCTTGGGGGTGGGTGTACTGGCGGCCCTCCACTTT.

The chain combines TRBV7-9 with TRBJ1-1; D unresolved. Germline V gives CDR1 SEHNR, CDR2 FQNEAQ (reference sequence). V lost 5 bases and J 3 bases, leaving 7 bases between the germline ends. The CDR3 loop spans 12 amino acids. This CDR3 is CASSRRDTEAFF. The CDR3 DNA follows: TGTGCCAGCAGCCGTAGGGACACTGAAGCTTTCTTT.

V is TRBV6-6 and J is TRBJ1-3; D is uncertain. This CDR3 region has 15 residues. Trimming took off 8 bases at V and 0 bases at J, with 14 bases between the two ends. Germline V gene data show CDR1 as MNHNY and CDR2 as SVGAGI (reference sequence). The CDR3 is CASVYRGSSGNTIYF. The CDR3 nucleotides are TGTGCCAGCGTCTATCGAGGTTCCTCTGGAAACACCATATATTTT.

CDR3 nucleotides: TGTGCCAGCAGCTTAGAGAACTACGAGCAGTACTTC. This codes for CASSLENYEQYF. The genes are TRBV11-2 and TRBJ2-7; D unclear. Trimming stripped 0 bases from V and 3 bases from J, with 3 bases between. Per germline, CDR1 SGHAT and CDR2 FQNNGV. The CDR3 spans 12 residues. Variable domain in full (rest from reference TRBV11-2 and TRBJ2-7): EAGVAQSPRYKIIEKRQSVAFWCNPISGHATLYWYQQILGQGPKLLIQFQNNGVVDDSQLPKDRFSAERLKGVDSTLKIQPAKLEDSAVYLCASSLENYEQYFGPGTRLTVT.

CDR3 region: CASSDRRTYYGYTF. The CDR3, as DNA: TGTGCCAGCAGTGACCGACGGACCTACTATGGCTACACCTTC. This chain uses TRBV25-1 with TRBJ1-2; D is undetermined. Trimming stripped 3 bases from V and 3 bases from J, with 11 bases between. Germline V gene sequence: CDR1 MGHDK, CDR2 SYGVNS. CDR3 length: 14 residues.